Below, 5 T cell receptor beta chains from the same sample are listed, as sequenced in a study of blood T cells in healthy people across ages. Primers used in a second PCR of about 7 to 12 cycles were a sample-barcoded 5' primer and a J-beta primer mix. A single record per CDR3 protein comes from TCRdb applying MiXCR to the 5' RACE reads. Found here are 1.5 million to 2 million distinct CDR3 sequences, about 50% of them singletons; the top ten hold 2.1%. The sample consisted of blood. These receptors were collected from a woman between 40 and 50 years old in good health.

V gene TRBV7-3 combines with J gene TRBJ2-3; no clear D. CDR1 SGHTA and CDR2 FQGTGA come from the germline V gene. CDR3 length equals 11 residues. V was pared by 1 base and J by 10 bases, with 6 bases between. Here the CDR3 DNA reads TGTGCCAGCAGCTTAAGTAGAGCGCAGTATTTT. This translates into CASSLSRAQYF.

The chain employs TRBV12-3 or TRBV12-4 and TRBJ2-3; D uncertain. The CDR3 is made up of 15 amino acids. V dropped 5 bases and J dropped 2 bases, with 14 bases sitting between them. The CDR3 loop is CASSEQVGFTDTQYF. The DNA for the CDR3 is TGTGCCAGCAGTGAACAAGTGGGATTCACAGATACGCAGTATTTT.

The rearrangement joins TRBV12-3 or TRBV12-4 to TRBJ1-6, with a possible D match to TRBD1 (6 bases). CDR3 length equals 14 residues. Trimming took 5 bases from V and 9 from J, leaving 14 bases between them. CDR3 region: CASSVDSLGSPLHF. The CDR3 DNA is TGTGCCAGCAGTGTGGACAGCTTAGGTTCACCCCTCCACTTT.

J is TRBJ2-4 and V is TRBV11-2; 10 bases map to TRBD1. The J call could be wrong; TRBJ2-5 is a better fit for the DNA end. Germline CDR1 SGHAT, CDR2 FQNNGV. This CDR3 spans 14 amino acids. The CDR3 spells CASSIATGGETQYF. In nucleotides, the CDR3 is TGTGCCAGCAGCATCGCGACAGGGGGCGAGACCCAGTACTTC.

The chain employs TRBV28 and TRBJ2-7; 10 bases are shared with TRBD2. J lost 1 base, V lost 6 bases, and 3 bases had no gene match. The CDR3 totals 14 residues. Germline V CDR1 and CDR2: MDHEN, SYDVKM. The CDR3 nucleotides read TGTGCCAGCAGCGAACTAGCGGGATCCTACGAGCAGTACTTC. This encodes CASSELAGSYEQYF.